There are a few counts of the clone carrying this T cell receptor (beta chain). Its antigen remains unidentified. V lost 7 bases to trimming and J lost 4 bases; unmatched junction nucleotides: 7. The germline CDR1 and CDR2 sequences are SNHLY and FYNNEI. The CDR3 is made up of 15 amino acids. The record originates from a study of blood T cells in healthy people across ages. Study observations and caveats: It was the long-lived donors that had more naive CD4+ cells and higher diversity than aged donors. Expanded clonotype shifts may have been confounded, as the donors had an unknown CMV status.

Primed by a sample-barcoded 5' primer and a J-beta primer mix, a second PCR proceeded for 7 to 11 cycles. Every sample gave at least 3 million paired-end reads containing CDR3. TCRdb called the 5' RACE reads again in MiXCR, with one record for every CDR3 protein. Here the sample spans about 570,000 distinct CDR3 sequences, approximately 27% being singletons. The chain links TRBV2 to TRBJ2-2, with 9 bases lining up with TRBD2. Sequencing was performed on blood. The receptor comes from a woman in her 70s in good health. The CDR3 reads CASKGTSIGTGELFF. For the CDR3, the DNA is TGTGCCAGCAAGGGGACTAGCATAGGCACCGGGGAGCTGTTTTTT.